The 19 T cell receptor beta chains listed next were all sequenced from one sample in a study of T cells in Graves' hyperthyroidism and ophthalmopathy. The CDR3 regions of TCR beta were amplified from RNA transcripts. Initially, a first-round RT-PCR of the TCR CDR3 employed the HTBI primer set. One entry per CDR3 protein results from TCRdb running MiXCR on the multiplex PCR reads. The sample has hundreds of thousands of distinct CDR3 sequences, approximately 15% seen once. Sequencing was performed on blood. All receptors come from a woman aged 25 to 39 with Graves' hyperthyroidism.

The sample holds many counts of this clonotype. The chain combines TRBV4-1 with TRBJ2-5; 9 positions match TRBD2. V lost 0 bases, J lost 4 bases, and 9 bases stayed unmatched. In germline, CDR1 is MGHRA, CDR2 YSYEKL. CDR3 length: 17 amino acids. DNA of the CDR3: TGCGCCAGCAGCCAAGATCGGCGAGCGGGAGGAGGAGAGACCCAGTACTTC. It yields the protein CASSQDRRAGGGETQYF.

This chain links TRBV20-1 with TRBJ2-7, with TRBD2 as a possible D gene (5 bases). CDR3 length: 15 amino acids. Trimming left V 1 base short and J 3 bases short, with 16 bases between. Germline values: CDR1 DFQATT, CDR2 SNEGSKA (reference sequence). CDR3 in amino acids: CSARAAGGTIYEQYF. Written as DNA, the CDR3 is TGCAGTGCTAGAGCAGCCGGAGGAACAATCTACGAGCAGTACTTC.

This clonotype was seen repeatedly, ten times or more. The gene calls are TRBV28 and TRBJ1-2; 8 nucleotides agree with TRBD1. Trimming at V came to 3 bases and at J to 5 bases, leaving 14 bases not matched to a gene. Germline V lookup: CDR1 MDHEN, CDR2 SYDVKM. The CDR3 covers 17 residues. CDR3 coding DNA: TGTGCCAGCAGTTTCCTACAGGGGGTAGGGGCAGGGTATGGCTACACCTTC. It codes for CASSFLQGVGAGYGYTF.

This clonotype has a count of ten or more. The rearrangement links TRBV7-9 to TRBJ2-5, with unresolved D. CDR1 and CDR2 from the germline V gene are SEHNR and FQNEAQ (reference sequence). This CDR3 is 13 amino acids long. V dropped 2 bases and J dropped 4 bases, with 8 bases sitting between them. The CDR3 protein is CASSLPKGETQYF. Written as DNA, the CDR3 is TGTGCCAGCAGCTTACCCAAGGGAGAGACCCAGTACTTC.

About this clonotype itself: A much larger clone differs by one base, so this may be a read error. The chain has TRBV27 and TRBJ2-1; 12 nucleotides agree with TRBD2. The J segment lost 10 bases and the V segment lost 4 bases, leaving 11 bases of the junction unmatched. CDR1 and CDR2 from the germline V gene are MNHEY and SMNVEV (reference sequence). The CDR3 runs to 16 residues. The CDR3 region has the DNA TGTGCCAGCAGTTCAACGACTAGCGGGAGATCGTACGAGCAGTTCTTC. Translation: CASSSTTSGRSYEQFF.

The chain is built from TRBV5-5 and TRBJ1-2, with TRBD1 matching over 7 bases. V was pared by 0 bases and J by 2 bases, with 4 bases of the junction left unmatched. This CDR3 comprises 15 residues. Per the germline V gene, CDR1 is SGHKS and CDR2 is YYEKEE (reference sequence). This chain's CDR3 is CASSLAGQENYGYTF. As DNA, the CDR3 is TGTGCCAGCAGCTTGGCAGGACAGGAGAACTATGGCTACACCTTC.

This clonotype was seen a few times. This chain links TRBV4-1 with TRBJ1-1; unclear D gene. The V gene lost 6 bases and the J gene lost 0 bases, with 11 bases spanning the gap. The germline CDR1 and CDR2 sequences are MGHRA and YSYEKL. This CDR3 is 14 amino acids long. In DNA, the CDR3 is TGCGCCAGCAGAAAAGACACCCTGAACACTGAAGCTTTCTTT. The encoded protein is CASRKDTLNTEAFF.

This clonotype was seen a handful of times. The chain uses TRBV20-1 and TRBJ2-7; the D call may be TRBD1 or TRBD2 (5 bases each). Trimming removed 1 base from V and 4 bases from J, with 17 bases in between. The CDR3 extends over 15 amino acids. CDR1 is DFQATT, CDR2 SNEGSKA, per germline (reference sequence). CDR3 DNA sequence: TGCAGTGCTAGAGCCCAACGGGGCAGCAGTTACGAGCAGTACTTC. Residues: CSARAQRGSSYEQYF.

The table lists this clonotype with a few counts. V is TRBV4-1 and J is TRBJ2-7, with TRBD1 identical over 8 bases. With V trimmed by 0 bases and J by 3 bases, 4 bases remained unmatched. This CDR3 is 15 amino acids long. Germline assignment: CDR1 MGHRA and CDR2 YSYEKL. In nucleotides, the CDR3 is TGCGCCAGCAGCCAAGATGGCACAGGGGGCTACGAGCAGTACTTC. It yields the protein CASSQDGTGGYEQYF.

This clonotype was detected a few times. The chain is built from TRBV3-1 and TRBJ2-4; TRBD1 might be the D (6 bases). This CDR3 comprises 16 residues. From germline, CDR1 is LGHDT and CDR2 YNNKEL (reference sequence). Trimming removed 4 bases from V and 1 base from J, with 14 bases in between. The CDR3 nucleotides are TGTGCCAGCAGCCCCACAGGGAGCTCGGCCAAAAACATTCAGTACTTC. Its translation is CASSPTGSSAKNIQYF.

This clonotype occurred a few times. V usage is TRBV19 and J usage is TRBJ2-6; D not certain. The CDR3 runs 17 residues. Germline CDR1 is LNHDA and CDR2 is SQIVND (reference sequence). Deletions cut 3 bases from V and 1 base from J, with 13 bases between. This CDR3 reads CASSIERQASGANVLTF. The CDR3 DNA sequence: TGTGCCAGTAGTATCGAAAGGCAAGCGTCTGGGGCCAACGTCCTGACTTTC.

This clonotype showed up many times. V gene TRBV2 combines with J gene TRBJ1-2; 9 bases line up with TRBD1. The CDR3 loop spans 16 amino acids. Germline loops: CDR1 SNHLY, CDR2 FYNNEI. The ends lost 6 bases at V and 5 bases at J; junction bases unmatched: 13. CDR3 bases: TGTGCCAGCAGGGACCGGACAGGGGCCGATAAATATGGCTACACCTTC. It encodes CASRDRTGADKYGYTF.

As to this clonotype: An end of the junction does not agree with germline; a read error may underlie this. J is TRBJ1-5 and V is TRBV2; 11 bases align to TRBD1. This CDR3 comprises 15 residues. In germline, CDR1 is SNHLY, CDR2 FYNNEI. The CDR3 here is CTSSGGTGGQQPQHF. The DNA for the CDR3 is TGTACCAGCAGTGGGGGGACAGGGGGACAGCAGCCCCAGCATTTT.

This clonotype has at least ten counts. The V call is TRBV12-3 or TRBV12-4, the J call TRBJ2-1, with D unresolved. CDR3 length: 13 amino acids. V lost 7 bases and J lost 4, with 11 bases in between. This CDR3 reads CASTLSAYNEQFF. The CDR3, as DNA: TGTGCCAGCACCCTGTCAGCTTACAATGAGCAGTTCTTC.

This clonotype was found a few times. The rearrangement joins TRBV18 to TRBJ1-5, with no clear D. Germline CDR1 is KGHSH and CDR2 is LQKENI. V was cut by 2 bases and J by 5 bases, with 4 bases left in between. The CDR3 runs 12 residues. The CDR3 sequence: CASSPTDQPQHF. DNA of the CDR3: TGTGCCAGCTCACCAACGGATCAGCCCCAGCATTTT.

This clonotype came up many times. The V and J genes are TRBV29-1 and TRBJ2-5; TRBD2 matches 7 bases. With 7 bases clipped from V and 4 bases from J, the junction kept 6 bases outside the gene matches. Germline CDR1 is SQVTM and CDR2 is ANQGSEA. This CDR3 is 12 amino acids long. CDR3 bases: TGCAGCGATATCAGGGAGGGAGAGACCCAGTACTTC. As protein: CSDIREGETQYF. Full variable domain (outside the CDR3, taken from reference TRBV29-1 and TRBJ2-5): SAVISQKPSRDICQRGTSLTIQCQVDSQVTMMFWYRQQPGQSLTLIATANQGSEATYESGFVIDKFPISRPNLTFSTLTVSNMSPEDSSIYLCSDIREGETQYFGPGTRLLVL.

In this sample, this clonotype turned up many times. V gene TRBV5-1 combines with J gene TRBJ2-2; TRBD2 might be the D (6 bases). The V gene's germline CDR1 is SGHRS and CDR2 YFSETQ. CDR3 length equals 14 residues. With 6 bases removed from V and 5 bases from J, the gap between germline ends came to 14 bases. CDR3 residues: CASKSAGSTGELFF. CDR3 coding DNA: TGCGCCAGCAAAAGTGCGGGAAGTACCGGGGAGCTGTTTTTT.

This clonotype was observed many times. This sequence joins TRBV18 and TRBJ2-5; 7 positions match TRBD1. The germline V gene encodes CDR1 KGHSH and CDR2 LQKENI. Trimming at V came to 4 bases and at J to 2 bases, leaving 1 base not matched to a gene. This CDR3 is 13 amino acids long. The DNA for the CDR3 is TGTGCCAGCTCACGGGGACAGCAAGAGACCCAGTACTTC. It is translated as CASSRGQQETQYF.

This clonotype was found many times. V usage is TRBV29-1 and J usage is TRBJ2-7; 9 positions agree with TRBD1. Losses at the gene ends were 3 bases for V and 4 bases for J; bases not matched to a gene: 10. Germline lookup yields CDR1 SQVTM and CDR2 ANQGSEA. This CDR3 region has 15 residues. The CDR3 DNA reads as TGCAGCGTTGAGCTTCCGAGAGACAGGGGGTACGAGCAGTACTTC. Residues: CSVELPRDRGYEQYF.